This record looks at one T cell receptor beta chain sequence and its context. Deletions cut 4 bases from V and 5 bases from J, with 17 bases between. CDR1 is SGHTA and CDR2 is FQGNSA in the germline V gene. The CDR3 is 15 amino acids. This sample was taken from a study of blood T cell repertoires in COVID-19. The table came from immunoSEQ multiplex PCR; TCRdb's copy has only in-frame clones and leaves some out. The sample includes more than 300,000 clones, approximately 84% of them seen just once. The sequenced sample was PBMCs or T cells enriched from blood (not recorded which). The chain combines TRBV7-2 with TRBJ1-1, with D unresolved. The TCR sequence derives from a young woman who had recovered from COVID-19. The chain's CDR3 is CASSSFNTRGTEAFF. CDR3 DNA: TGTGCCAGCAGCTCCTTCAACACCCGGGGAACTGAAGCTTTCTTT.